This record concerns one TCR beta chain sequence. This clone turned up a few times. Its binding antigen is unknown. Base-call qualities are not available, and no considerably larger clone is one nucleotide away. To prepare the library, the immunoSEQ multiplex PCR assay was applied. A mixture of 60 forward primers for TCR Vbeta segments and 13 reverse primers for TCR Jbeta segments was used in the multiplex PCR. The CDR3 region of rearranged TCR beta genes was amplified from genomic DNA with a multiplex PCR assay. The amplified TCR beta libraries were sequenced on the Illumina HiSeq System as 87-base-pair reads. For the original study's pipeline: Across the roughly 670 repertoires, a later analysis counted around 80 million unique TCR beta chains, roughly 11 million of which were shared by at least two donors. A nearest-neighbor algorithm error-corrected the raw reads and collapsed the reads into unique sequences, merging closely related sequences to remove PCR and sequencing errors. Alignment of CDR3 sequences to IMGT reference sequences was used to assign V, D and J gene segments. For a sequence to be retained, at least a six-nucleotide match to both a V gene segment and a J gene segment was required. Rearrangements were called productive when the CDR3 lacked stop codons and stayed in frame with V and J; all others were non-productive. Following IMGT convention, CDR3 was defined as the stretch from the second conserved V-encoded cysteine to the conserved J-encoded phenylalanine. The earlier analysis of a few hundred of the donors excluded any sequence lacking an unambiguous match to a single V gene segment. An earlier analysis of fewer than 750 of the donors called V segments functional above 56.7% productive rearrangements and segregating when the between-donor standard deviation exceeded 5%. To diagnose cytomegalovirus status from the catalog of TCR beta chain sequences, a statistical classification framework was built. In a later analysis, TCR nucleotide sequences were compared against IMGT/GENE-DB human TR gene sequences so that V and J genes could be assigned. A later analysis assigned CDR3 sequences and most-parsimonious VDJ recombination scenarios with the TCRdist pipeline. In a later analysis, each TCR beta chain was defined by its CDR3 amino acid sequence together with its V-gene family, and reads without a unique V-gene family were excluded. As a way to deal with suspected cross-contamination and a sequencing artifact, a later analysis dropped hundreds of nucleotide sequences that were highly shared and had low generation probability. For each public chain, a later analysis derived a clonal expansion index from normalized ranks of inferred template counts within each repertoire. In a later analysis, generation probabilities were computed using a VDJ recombination model fitted to out-of-frame rearrangements, and the results were checked against IGoR. In a later analysis, TCR-TCR, TCR-HLA and TCR-CMV co-occurrence was scored with hypergeometric tests, and a repertoire-size bias correction was applied to TCR pairs. To estimate false discovery rates, a later analysis permuted the HLA or CMV assignments 20 times. In a later analysis, co-occurring TCRs were grouped using DBSCAN, with TCRdist sequence similarity added in when clustering inside HLA-allele-positive subsets. For co-occurrence clustering, repertoires with fewer than 30,000 or more than 120,000 public chains were excluded, along with 5 or 6 repertoires with anomalous nucleotide sharing. As stored in TCRdb, this immuneACCESS dataset retains in-frame rearrangements with V and J assigned. A fraction of the clones does not appear; measured against another copy, unresolved V genes explain less than half of the discrepancy, and the remainder lacks a known reason. V and J calls plus clone size are reproduced from that table; the DNA served to infer D and trimming. In all, the sample holds around 140,000 clones, and approximately 8.9% of those were seen once. 6.5% to 9% of the sample is in the top ten clones.

The source of the sample is a study of cytomegalovirus exposure and HLA in healthy donors (dated by TCRdb to about 2017). Background on the whole study: In an earlier analysis of under 750 of the donors, 276 Gb of sequence data and just under 120 million unique TCR beta sequences from about 179 million T cells were reported. Both class I and class II loci were covered by HLA typing, at four-digit resolution. About 330 gigabases of sequencing data and tens of millions of unique TCR sequences made up an early release that covered approximately 620 HLA-typed donors. An earlier analysis of 587 of the donors applied high-throughput TCR beta sequencing to assess whether each TCR beta V gene segment acted as functional or pseudogenic. The study profiled the T cell repertoires of around 700 subjects by immunosequencing and related them to cytomegalovirus serostatus. All discovery cohort repertoires had been generated on a single sequencing platform. Alongside the repertoire data, information on donor age, sex, ethnicity and CMV serostatus was compiled. To study patterns of TCR occurrence, a later analysis re-analyzed previously published TCR beta repertoires from 500 to 850 donors and added high-resolution HLA genotyping. Five DR-DQ haplotypes were treated as single units for association and clustering because of strong linkage in the cohort. The later analysis used no new phenotypic data to find candidate immune exposures, relying instead on TCR beta sequences and their occurrence across donors. A later genetic analysis took genome-wide SNP genotypes for about 55% of the roughly 670 donors and used that subset as a discovery cohort. Among the roughly 430 genotyped donors, around 81% belonged to the genetic ancestry cluster associated with self-reported Caucasian donors. High-throughput TCR immunosequencing, statistical association of individual TCRs with disease status, and machine learning were combined to predict cytomegalovirus infection status. In addition to the first cohort of 666 subjects, a separate validation cohort of approximately 130 different subjects was used. Typing coverage varied by locus: 629-630 donors for A, B, C, DRB1 and DQB1; more than 500 for DQA1; more than 600 for DPA1; 450 to 480 for DPB1. Among 350 to 400 genotyped donors of the cohort, an average of around 240,000 unique TCR beta nucleotide sequences were sequenced per donor, around 20% of them non-productive. The study aimed to test whether signatures of past pathogen exposure could be identified by cataloging public T cell receptors.

Paper-wide results and their limitations: A later analysis reported that several top co-occurrence clusters appeared linked to parvovirus B19, influenza, CMV and Epstein-Barr virus. Correlated functional status among segregating V segments might be attributable to linkage disequilibrium, but an unknown experimental factor could not be ruled out. The 87-base-pair reads could not distinguish some IMGT-functional V segments, including TRBV6-2 and TRBV6-3, so those segments were excluded. Most CMV-associated TCR beta chains appeared to be HLA-restricted in a later analysis, and the HLA associations seemed to be driven largely by CMV exposure. Across donors, most TCR sequences were observed very rarely, whereas some public TCRs were present in many individuals. A further reported finding was that TCR beta sequences accurately predicted the HLA-A and HLA-B alleles for most subjects in the first cohort. A group of highly shared sequence variants was considered likely to be a technical artifact of the sequencing pipeline. A later genetic analysis associated a missense DCLRE1C variant with V-gene and J-gene trimming of TCR beta chains, and an independent cohort replicated the association. In an earlier analysis of around 600 of the donors, most TCR beta V segments appeared in productive rearrangements about 87% or about 30% of the time, broadly matching IMGT annotations. According to a later analysis, TCR association rates differed among HLA loci, with DRB1 alleles showing the most associated TCRs and HLA-C alleles showing the fewest. Roughly uniform sequencing depth across donors was assumed in presence/absence analyses, although this assumption may not hold. The classifier was reported to diagnose cytomegalovirus status with high specificity and sensitivity in both the original and validation cohorts. A total of about 150 TCR beta chains were listed by the study as associated with cytomegalovirus. Because HLA typing was unavailable for some donors at each locus, only the typed subset was used in association tests. Specific HLA alleles were associated with more than 15,000 TCR beta sequences at a false discovery rate of 0.05 in a later analysis. When HLA alleles, especially DR and DQ, strongly co-occurred, TCR associations were difficult to assign to individual alleles. In a later analysis, HLA-associated TCR beta chains showed more clonal expansion and lower generation probabilities than non-associated chains that were equally common. The authors suggested that the approach could potentially be generalized to other disease states and immunological phenotypes. In this cohort, only TCR beta chains were sequenced, and detectable features were limited by the absence of alpha or paired-chain data. According to a later genetic analysis, donors in an Asian-associated ancestry cluster had fewer N-insertions in productive TCRs than the approximately 630-donor mean. The only immune exposure information available for the cohort was CMV serostatus. In vitro tests confirmed that a few of the cytomegalovirus-associated TCR beta chains recognize cytomegalovirus antigens. Over 15 rarely observed V segments, including chromosome 9 orphons, were excluded from the earlier analysis of some 590 of the donors because counts were too low.

The cohort was made up of roughly 670 healthy bone marrow donors. Cohort members were all nominally healthy when sampled, although unrecorded immune exposures were likely present. The donor was CMV seropositive and belonged to the group of 250 to 300 seropositive cohort members. Each donor provided a peripheral blood sample, and peripheral blood mononuclear cells were used for TCR beta sequencing. Genomic DNA was extracted from the blood cell samples with the Qiagen DNeasy Blood Extraction Kit. The CDR3 starts with the cysteine, ends with the phenylalanine, and has 15 residues. Of the read, only the CDR3 DNA is kept; its 45 bases are in frame from base 1. At the junction V is shortened by 1 base and J by 7 bases, with 11 bases in between. Looking up the germline V gene (reference sequence) yields CDR1 SEHNR and CDR2 FQNEAQ.

This clonotype was obtained from a middle-aged woman in good health and CMV-seropositive. The chain couples TRBV7-9 to TRBJ1-6; D gene: possibly TRBD1, on 5 matching bases. Source material: PBMCs. The nucleotides read TGTGCCAGCAGCTTAGGGGGCAGGAAGAATTCACCCCTCCACTTT. Its translation reads: CASSLGGRKNSPLHF. The reference TRBV7-9 and TRBJ1-6 proteins fill in what lies around the CDR3, so the full variable domain reads DTGVSQNPRHKITKRGQNVTFRCDPISEHNRLYWYRQTLGQGPEFLTYFQNEAQLEKSRLLSDRFSAERPKGSFSTLEIQRTEQGDSAMYLCASSLGGRKNSPLHFGNGTRLTVT.